Reported below is one T cell receptor (beta chain). This specimen comes from a study of blood T cell repertoires in COVID-19. Method: immunoSEQ multiplex PCR; TCRdb's copy keeps in-frame clones and lacks some. The repertoire consists of roughly 230,000 clones, with roughly four fifths occurring once and the leading ten covering around 3.5%. CDR1 and CDR2 from the germline V gene are MNHEY and SMNVEV (reference sequence). CDR3 length: 12 residues. The V segment lost 5 bases and the J segment 5 bases; nucleotides outside the gene matches: 2. V is TRBV27 and J is TRBJ1-1; 7 nucleotides match TRBD1. This TCR came from a man aged 45 to 65 who had recovered from COVID-19. Sequencing used PBMCs or T cells enriched from blood (not recorded which). CDR3: CASSEQGTEAFF. The DNA of the CDR3 is TGTGCCAGCAGTGAACAGGGGACTGAAGCTTTCTTT.